The 14 T cell receptor beta chains below come from one sample, sequenced in a study of shared clonotypes between healthy human individuals. Produced via immunoSEQ multiplex PCR; TCRdb's table is partial and in-frame only. The profile shows about 490,000 clones, roughly 85% of them singletons. Sequenced sample: PBMCs. The receptors come from a woman aged 40 to 50 in good health. Some clones in this sample may be carry-over from other donors' samples.

The chain joins TRBV4-1 to TRBJ1-3, with D tentatively TRBD1 (5 bases). The germline CDR1 and CDR2 sequences are MGHRA and YSYEKL. V dropped 1 base and J dropped 0 bases, with 10 bases sitting between them. The CDR3 length is 16 residues. In DNA form, the CDR3 reads TGCGCCAGCAGCCAAGGGCCGGGACTCTCTGGAAACACCATATATTTT. Encoded protein: CASSQGPGLSGNTIYF.

The chain carries TRBV19 and TRBJ1-5; 9 bases map to TRBD1. CDR3 size: 15 residues. The germline CDR1 and CDR2 sequences are LNHDA and SQIVND (reference sequence). Losses at the gene ends were 6 bases for V and 4 bases for J; bases not matched to a gene: 7. DNA of the CDR3: TGTGCCAGTAGGCCCGGGACAGGGAATAATCAGCCCCAGCATTTT. Its protein product is CASRPGTGNNQPQHF. The full variable domain, in which reference TRBV19 and TRBJ1-5 provide the parts outside the CDR3, is DGGITQSPKYLFRKEGQNVTLSCEQNLNHDAMYWYRQDPGQGLRLIYYSQIVNDFQKGDIAEGYSVSREKKESFPLTVTSAQKNPTAFYLCASRPGTGNNQPQHFGDGTRLSIL.

V and J are TRBV7-2 and TRBJ2-6; weak D call: TRBD2 (5 bases). V lost 5 bases and J 3 bases, leaving 11 bases between the germline ends. Germline V gene data show CDR1 as SGHTA and CDR2 as FQGNSA. This CDR3 spans 15 amino acids. DNA of the CDR3: TGTGCCAGCAGCCCTACTGGAGGTGGGGCCAACGTCCTGACTTTC. It is translated as CASSPTGGGANVLTF.

The chain carries TRBV6-1 and TRBJ1-5, with D possibly TRBD1 on 5 matching bases. Between the trimmed V and J ends, which lost 6 bases and 3 bases, there was a span of 15 bases. Germline CDR1 MNHNS, CDR2 SASEGT. This CDR3 spans 15 amino acids. The CDR3 coding sequence is TGTGCCAGCAGGGTGACAGTTTCCCCCAATCAGCCCCAGCATTTT. It is translated as CASRVTVSPNQPQHF.

The chain employs TRBV9 and TRBJ1-1, with 9 bases that match TRBD1. The CDR3 has 14 residues. Germline V gene data show CDR1 as SGDLS and CDR2 as YYNGEE. V lost 4 bases and J lost 1; bases outside the gene matches: 2. Written as DNA, the CDR3 is TGTGCCAGCAGCAAGGGACAGGGGAACACTGAAGCTTTCTTT. Its translation is CASSKGQGNTEAFF.

The gene calls are TRBV5-1 and TRBJ2-7; 9 bases align to TRBD1. Germline V gene sequence: CDR1 SGHRS, CDR2 YFSETQ. V shed 4 bases and J 5 bases; nucleotides not matched to a gene: 4. The CDR3 contains 13 residues. CDR3 sequence reads: CASSRDREHEQYF. The CDR3 bases are TGCGCCAGCAGCCGGGACAGGGAGCACGAGCAGTACTTC.

This chain connects TRBV5-1 to TRBJ2-3, with a tentative D call TRBD2 (6 bases). V lost 0 bases and J lost 4, with 12 bases in between. The CDR3 spans 15 residues. From germline, CDR1 is SGHRS and CDR2 YFSETQ. The CDR3: CASSLDGSHSDTQYF. For the CDR3, the DNA is TGCGCCAGCAGCTTGGACGGGAGTCACTCAGATACGCAGTATTTT. The full variable domain, its missing parts supplied by reference TRBV5-1 and TRBJ2-3, is KAGVTQTPRYLIKTRGQQVTLSCSPISGHRSVSWYQQTPGQGLQFLFEYFSETQRNKGNFPGRFSGRQFSNSRSEMNVSTLELGDSALYLCASSLDGSHSDTQYFGPGTRLTVL.

Worth noting for this clone: A much larger clone differs by one base, so this may be a read error. The rearrangement links TRBV30 to TRBJ1-5, with 8 nucleotides matching TRBD1. Germline V gene data show CDR1 as GTSNPN and CDR2 as SVGIG (reference sequence). This CDR3 has 15 residues. Trimming at V came to 3 bases and at J to 2 bases, leaving 6 bases not matched to a gene. As DNA, the CDR3 is TGTGCCTGGAGCCACTTGGGACAGGGCAATCAGCCCCAGCATTTT. As protein: CAWSHLGQGNQPQHF.

The chain carries TRBV9 and TRBJ1-2; D is undetermined. V shed 0 bases and J shed 7 bases, with 10 bases lying between them. CDR3 size: 13 residues. Germline CDR1 SGDLS, CDR2 YYNGEE. The CDR3, as DNA: TGTGCCAGCAGCGTAGCTGGGCAGCTTGGCTACACCTTC. It translates to CASSVAGQLGYTF.

The V gene is TRBV27, the J gene TRBJ2-7; 11 bases fit TRBD1. There are 16 residues in the CDR3. Germline assignment: CDR1 MNHEY and CDR2 SMNVEV (reference sequence). Trimming at V came to 7 bases and at J to 4 bases, leaving 12 bases not matched to a gene. This CDR3 reads CASIPSPGQGVYEQYF. Written as DNA, the CDR3 is TGTGCCAGCATTCCCTCCCCGGGACAGGGGGTATACGAGCAGTACTTC.

This clone showed up just once. The V and J genes are TRBV28 and TRBJ2-7; D remains unclear. This CDR3 is built from 14 residues. Deletions cut 2 bases from V and 3 bases from J, with 11 bases between. Looked up from germline, CDR1 is MDHEN and CDR2 is SYDVKM. The CDR3 reads CASSLHSDNYEQYF. CDR3 coding DNA: TGTGCCAGCAGTTTACACTCCGATAACTACGAGCAGTACTTC.

The chain has TRBV4-3 and TRBJ2-2, with D unresolved. The CDR3 consists of 14 residues. Germline assignment: CDR1 LGHNA and CDR2 YSLEER. V was pared by 1 base and J by 3 bases, with 6 bases between. Written as DNA, the CDR3 is TGCGCCAGCAGCCAAGTGGTGGACACCGGGGAGCTGTTTTTT. Translated, it gives CASSQVVDTGELFF.

Here the CDR3 DNA reads TGTGCCAGCAGCGTAGATGAAGGGACCGCAGATACGCAGTATTTT. Translated, it gives CASSVDEGTADTQYF. The chain uses TRBV9 and TRBJ2-3; D possibly uses TRBD1 or TRBD2 (5 bases each). Trimming took off 0 bases at V and 4 bases at J, with 12 bases between the two ends. The CDR3 has 15 amino acids. CDR1 and CDR2 from the germline V gene are SGDLS and YYNGEE.

The gene calls are TRBV7-2 and TRBJ2-1, with D perhaps matching TRBD2 (5 bases). The CDR3 has 15 amino acids. CDR1 and CDR2 (germline): SGHTA, FQGNSA. V was clipped by 3 bases and J by 0 bases, with 9 bases between them. Written as DNA, the CDR3 is TGTGCCAGCAGCTTCCTAGCCGCCTCCTACAATGAGCAGTTCTTC. Protein sequence: CASSFLAASYNEQFF.